A selection of T cell receptor beta chains follows, all from one sample in a study of T cells in localized non-small cell lung cancer. The repertoire was sequenced with immunoSEQ multiplex PCR; TCRdb's copy has only in-frame clones and lacks some. The sample records almost 5,500 clones, less than 40% being singletons. The sequencing here drew on lung tumor tissue, taken before any cancer treatment. Every receptor here comes from a male donor aged 60 or older with stage I squamous cell lung carcinoma. Each CDR3 is given without its conserved first and last residue. Where a row states a size, it is once, few, many or the class of an expanded clone; other rows omit it.

v_gene: TRBV9; j_gene: TRBJ2-1; abundance: medium-sized; CDR3aa: ASSPGGNEQF
v_gene: TRBV30; j_gene: TRBJ2-5; abundance: few; CDR3aa: AWSRNELETQY
v_gene: TRBV29-1; j_gene: TRBJ1-1; abundance: -; CDR3aa: SAERQGVGEAF
v_gene: TRBV12-5; j_gene: TRBJ2-7; abundance: -; CDR3aa: AYYRDISYEQY
v_gene: TRBV28; j_gene: TRBJ1-1; abundance: -; CDR3aa: ASTTGSTEAF
v_gene: TRBV19; j_gene: TRBJ1-5; abundance: few; CDR3aa: ASSNDRDQH
v_gene: TRBV30; j_gene: TRBJ1-5; abundance: -; CDR3aa: ASGQGGGNQPQH
v_gene: TRBV19; j_gene: TRBJ2-1; abundance: -; CDR3aa: ASSGIGVSYNEQF
v_gene: TRBV19; j_gene: TRBJ2-1; abundance: -; CDR3aa: ASSMGGGLKF
v_gene: TRBV6-8; j_gene: TRBJ2-7; abundance: medium-sized; CDR3aa: ASTPRFSSYEQY
v_gene: TRBV19; j_gene: TRBJ2-5; abundance: -; CDR3aa: ASSPLSDWQETQY
v_gene: TRBV11-3; j_gene: TRBJ2-3; abundance: -; CDR3aa: ASSSRLAGFIDTQY
v_gene: TRBV28; j_gene: TRBJ2-6; abundance: medium-sized; CDR3aa: ASLGSGANVLT
v_gene: TRBV29-1; j_gene: TRBJ1-5; abundance: -; CDR3aa: SARLAGQPQH
v_gene: TRBV29-1; j_gene: TRBJ2-3; abundance: once; CDR3aa: SVGVMGGTDTQY
v_gene: TRBV11-3; j_gene: TRBJ1-6; abundance: medium-sized; CDR3aa: ASSLVGTGNSPLH
v_gene: TRBV9; j_gene: TRBJ1-2; abundance: -; CDR3aa: ASSATDYGYT
v_gene: TRBV18; j_gene: TRBJ2-7; abundance: -; CDR3aa: ASSPGAYEQY
v_gene: TRBV10-2; j_gene: TRBJ2-3; abundance: -; CDR3aa: ASRIHTSTDTQY
v_gene: TRBV19; j_gene: TRBJ2-6; abundance: few; CDR3aa: ASSVGGANVLT
v_gene: TRBV29-1; j_gene: TRBJ1-1; abundance: -; CDR3aa: SGGQVSTEAF
v_gene: TRBV14; j_gene: TRBJ1-1; abundance: -; CDR3aa: ASSYGLNTEAF
v_gene: TRBV18; j_gene: TRBJ2-5; abundance: -; CDR3aa: ASSLGQQETQY
v_gene: TRBV19; j_gene: TRBJ1-2; abundance: -; CDR3aa: ASSIWLAGAPGYT
v_gene: TRBV28; j_gene: TRBJ1-2; abundance: -; CDR3aa: ASSLIRQTAGGYT
v_gene: TRBV9; j_gene: TRBJ2-2; abundance: -; CDR3aa: ASSVVFPGELF
v_gene: TRBV11-3; j_gene: TRBJ1-6; abundance: medium-sized; CDR3aa: ASSTRQGDSPLH
v_gene: TRBV18; j_gene: TRBJ2-7; abundance: -; CDR3aa: ASSTSGTSEQY
v_gene: TRBV18; j_gene: TRBJ1-3; abundance: -; CDR3aa: ASSQQGVSGNTIY
v_gene: TRBV10-1; j_gene: TRBJ2-7; abundance: few; CDR3aa: ASTVRDRDYEQY
v_gene: TRBV30; j_gene: TRBJ1-5; abundance: few; CDR3aa: AWSVLGINQPQH
v_gene: TRBV6-8; j_gene: TRBJ1-5; abundance: -; CDR3aa: ASSKDSNQPQH
v_gene: TRBV28; j_gene: TRBJ1-6; abundance: once; CDR3aa: AVQGPPYNSPLH
v_gene: TRBV30; j_gene: TRBJ2-5; abundance: -; CDR3aa: AWTDGLHGRSETQY
v_gene: TRBV30; j_gene: TRBJ1-3; abundance: large; CDR3aa: AWSVTGNTIY
v_gene: TRBV11-3; j_gene: TRBJ2-7; abundance: medium-sized; CDR3aa: ASSLLGETYNDEQY
v_gene: TRBV6-8; j_gene: TRBJ1-1; abundance: few; CDR3aa: ASSVGQGAREAF
v_gene: TRBV18; j_gene: TRBJ2-1; abundance: -; CDR3aa: ASSPKLAGTYNEQF
v_gene: TRBV7-5; j_gene: TRBJ1-4; abundance: -; CDR3aa: ASSRWTDTTNEKLF
v_gene: TRBV11-3; j_gene: TRBJ1-1; abundance: few; CDR3aa: ASSLDLGPASEAF
v_gene: TRBV9; j_gene: TRBJ1-4; abundance: few; CDR3aa: ASSTYGEKLF
v_gene: TRBV6-7; j_gene: TRBJ2-7; abundance: -; CDR3aa: ASTLRDRGRDEQY
v_gene: TRBV19; j_gene: TRBJ1-3; abundance: -; CDR3aa: ASSVGARGNTIY
v_gene: TRBV12-5; j_gene: TRBJ1-1; abundance: medium-sized; CDR3aa: ASGLQGRNTEAF
v_gene: TRBV9; j_gene: TRBJ2-6; abundance: few; CDR3aa: ASSVAVDLGANVLT
v_gene: TRBV7-2; j_gene: TRBJ1-2; abundance: medium-sized; CDR3aa: ASTRQLVGGYT
v_gene: TRBV19; j_gene: TRBJ2-5; abundance: few; CDR3aa: ASSMQETQY
v_gene: TRBV10-2; j_gene: TRBJ2-7; abundance: -; CDR3aa: ASSATGSISGEQY
v_gene: TRBV16; j_gene: TRBJ1-4; abundance: -; CDR3aa: ASSETSRPNEKLF
v_gene: TRBV12-5; j_gene: TRBJ1-1; abundance: once; CDR3aa: ASGRQEGLTEAF
v_gene: TRBV19; j_gene: TRBJ1-2; abundance: -; CDR3aa: ASILFGGVGGYT